One sample yielded the 3 T cell receptor beta chains listed below, sequenced in a study of blood T cell repertoires in COVID-19. Clones were sequenced by immunoSEQ multiplex PCR, and TCRdb holds only the in-frame ones, with some missing. The sample shows approximately 200,000 clones, approximately 85% of them seen only once. Sequenced input: peripheral blood. Receptor source: a man in his 60s with acute or convalescent COVID-19.

The CDR3 DNA follows: TGCGCCAGCAGCCCGGGGACTAGCGGAAACAATGAGCAGTTCTTC. Translating gives CASSPGTSGNNEQFF. V usage is TRBV5-1 and J usage is TRBJ2-1, with 11 bases identical to TRBD2. V lost 4 bases and J lost 5; bases outside the gene matches: 5. Germline V gene sequence: CDR1 SGHRS, CDR2 YFSETQ. CDR3 length: 15 amino acids.

The gene calls are TRBV7-2 and TRBJ1-4; TRBD1 agrees at 7 bases. V lost 6 bases and J lost 3; bases outside the gene matches: 4. The V gene's germline CDR1 is SGHTA and CDR2 FQGNSA. The CDR3 is made up of 14 amino acids. The CDR3 sequence: CASRPGTANEKLFF. The DNA of the CDR3 is TGTGCCAGCAGACCCGGGACAGCTAATGAAAAACTGTTTTTT.

This chain joins TRBV5-1 and TRBJ2-3; 12 bases align to TRBD2. The germline V gene encodes CDR1 SGHRS and CDR2 YFSETQ. V lost 2 bases, J lost 8 bases, and 15 bases stayed unmatched. CDR3 size: 18 residues. The CDR3 DNA reads TGCGCCAGCAGCTTTGGCGACCAGAGACTAGCGGGAGAAGGTACGCAGTATTTT. The encoded protein is CASSFGDQRLAGEGTQYF.